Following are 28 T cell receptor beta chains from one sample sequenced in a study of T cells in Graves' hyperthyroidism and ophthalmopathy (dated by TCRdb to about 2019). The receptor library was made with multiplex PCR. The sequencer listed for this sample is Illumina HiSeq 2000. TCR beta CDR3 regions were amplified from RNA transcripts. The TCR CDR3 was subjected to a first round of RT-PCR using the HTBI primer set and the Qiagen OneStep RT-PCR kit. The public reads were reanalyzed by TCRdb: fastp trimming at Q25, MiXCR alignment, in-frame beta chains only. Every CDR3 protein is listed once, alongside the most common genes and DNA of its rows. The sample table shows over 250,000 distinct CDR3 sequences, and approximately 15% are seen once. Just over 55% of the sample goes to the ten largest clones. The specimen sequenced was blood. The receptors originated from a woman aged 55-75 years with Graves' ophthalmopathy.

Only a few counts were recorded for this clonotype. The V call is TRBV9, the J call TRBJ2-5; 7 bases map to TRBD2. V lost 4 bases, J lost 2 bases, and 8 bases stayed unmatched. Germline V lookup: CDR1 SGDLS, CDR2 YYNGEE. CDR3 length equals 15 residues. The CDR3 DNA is TGTGCCAGCAGCTCCTGGGAGGGGCCACAAGAGACCCAGTACTTC. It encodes CASSSWEGPQETQYF.

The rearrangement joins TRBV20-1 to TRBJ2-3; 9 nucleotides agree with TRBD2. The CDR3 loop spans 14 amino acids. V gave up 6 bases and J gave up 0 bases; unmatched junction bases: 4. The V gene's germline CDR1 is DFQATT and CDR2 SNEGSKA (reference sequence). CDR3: CSARLAVSTDTQYF. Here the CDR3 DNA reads TGCAGTGCCAGACTAGCGGTTAGCACAGATACGCAGTATTTT.

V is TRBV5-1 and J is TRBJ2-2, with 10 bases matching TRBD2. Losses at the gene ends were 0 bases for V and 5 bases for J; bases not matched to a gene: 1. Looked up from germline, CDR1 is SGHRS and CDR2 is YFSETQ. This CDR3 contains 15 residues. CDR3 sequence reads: CASSLVGLATGELFF. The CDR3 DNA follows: TGCGCCAGCAGCTTGGTGGGACTAGCGACCGGGGAGCTGTTTTTT. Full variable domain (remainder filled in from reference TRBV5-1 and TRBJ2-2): KAGVTQTPRYLIKTRGQQVTLSCSPISGHRSVSWYQQTPGQGLQFLFEYFSETQRNKGNFPGRFSGRQFSNSRSEMNVSTLELGDSALYLCASSLVGLATGELFFGEGSRLTVL.

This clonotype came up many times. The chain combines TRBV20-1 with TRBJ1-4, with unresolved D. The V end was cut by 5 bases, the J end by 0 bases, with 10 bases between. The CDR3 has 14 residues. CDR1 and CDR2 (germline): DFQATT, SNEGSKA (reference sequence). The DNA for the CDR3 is TGCAGTGCTCTCAACTACCCAACTAATGAAAAACTGTTTTTT. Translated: CSALNYPTNEKLFF.

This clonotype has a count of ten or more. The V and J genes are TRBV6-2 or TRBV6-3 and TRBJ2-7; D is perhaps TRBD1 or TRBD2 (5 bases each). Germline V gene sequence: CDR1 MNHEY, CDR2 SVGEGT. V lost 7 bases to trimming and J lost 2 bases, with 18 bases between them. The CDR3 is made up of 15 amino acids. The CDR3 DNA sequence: TGTGCCAGCACCACGCCGGGACGGGTGACCTACGAGCAGTACTTC. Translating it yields CASTTPGRVTYEQYF.

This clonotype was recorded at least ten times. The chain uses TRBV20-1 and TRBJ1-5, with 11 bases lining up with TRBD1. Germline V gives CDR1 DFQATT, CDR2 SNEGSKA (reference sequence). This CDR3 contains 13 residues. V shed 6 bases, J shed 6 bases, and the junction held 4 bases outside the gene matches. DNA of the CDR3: TGCAGTGCCAGGGGACAGGGGGGTCAGCCCCAGCATTTT. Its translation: CSARGQGGQPQHF.

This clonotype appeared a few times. CDR3 bases: TGCAGTGCTATTTCTAGCGGGGGGGCGAGGGATGAGCAGTTCTTC. Translation gives CSAISSGGARDEQFF. The V and J genes are TRBV20-1 and TRBJ2-1; TRBD2 agrees at 12 bases. This CDR3 comprises 15 residues. The junction had 9 bases not matched to a gene; V was cut back by 4 bases and J by 8 bases. Germline V CDR1 and CDR2: DFQATT, SNEGSKA (reference sequence).

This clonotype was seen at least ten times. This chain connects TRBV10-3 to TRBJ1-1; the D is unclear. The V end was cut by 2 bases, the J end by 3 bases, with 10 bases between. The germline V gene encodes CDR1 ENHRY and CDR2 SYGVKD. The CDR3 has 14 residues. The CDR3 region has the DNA TGTGCCATCAGTGAGGCCGTCGGTTACACTGAAGCTTTCTTT. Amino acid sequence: CAISEAVGYTEAFF.

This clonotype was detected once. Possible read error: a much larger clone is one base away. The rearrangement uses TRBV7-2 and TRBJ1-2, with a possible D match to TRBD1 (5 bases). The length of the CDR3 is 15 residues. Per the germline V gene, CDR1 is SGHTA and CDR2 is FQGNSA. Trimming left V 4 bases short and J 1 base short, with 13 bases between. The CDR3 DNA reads TGTGCCAGCAGCTCTCACGAGACAGATAACTATGGCTACACCTTC. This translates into CASSSHETDNYGYTF.

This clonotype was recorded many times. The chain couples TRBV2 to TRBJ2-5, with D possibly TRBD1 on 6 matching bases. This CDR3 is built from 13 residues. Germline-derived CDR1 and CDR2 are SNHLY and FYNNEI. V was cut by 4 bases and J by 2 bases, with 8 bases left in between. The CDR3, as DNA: TGTGCCAGCAGTGTACAGGGTCAAGAGACCCAGTACTTC. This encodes CASSVQGQETQYF. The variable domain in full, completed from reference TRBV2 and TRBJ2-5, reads EPEVTQTPSHQVTQMGQEVILRCVPISNHLYFYWYRQILGQKVEFLVSFYNNEISEKSEIFDDQFSVERPDGSNFTLKIRSTKLEDSAMYFCASSVQGQETQYFGPGTRLLVL.

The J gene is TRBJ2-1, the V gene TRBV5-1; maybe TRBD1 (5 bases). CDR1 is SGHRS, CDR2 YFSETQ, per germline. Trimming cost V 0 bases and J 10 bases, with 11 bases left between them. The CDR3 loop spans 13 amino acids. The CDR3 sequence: CASSLGGSLEQFF. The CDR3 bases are TGCGCCAGCAGCTTGGGGGGCTCGTTGGAGCAGTTCTTC.

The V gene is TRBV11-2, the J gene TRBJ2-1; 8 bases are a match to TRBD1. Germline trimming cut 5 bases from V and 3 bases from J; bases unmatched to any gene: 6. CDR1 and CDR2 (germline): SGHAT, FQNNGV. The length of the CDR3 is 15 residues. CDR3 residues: CASSGTGSFYNEQFF. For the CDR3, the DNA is TGTGCCAGCAGCGGGACAGGTTCTTTCTACAATGAGCAGTTCTTC.

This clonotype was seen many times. The CDR3 sequence: CASSLNPGQETQYF. In nucleotides, the CDR3 is TGTGCCAGCAGCCTCAACCCAGGGCAAGAGACCCAGTACTTC. The genes are TRBV7-3 and TRBJ2-5; a weak D match, TRBD1 (5 bases). Trimming removed 5 bases at V and 2 bases at J, with 12 bases between. From germline, CDR1 is SGHTA and CDR2 FQGTGA. The CDR3 is 14 residues long.

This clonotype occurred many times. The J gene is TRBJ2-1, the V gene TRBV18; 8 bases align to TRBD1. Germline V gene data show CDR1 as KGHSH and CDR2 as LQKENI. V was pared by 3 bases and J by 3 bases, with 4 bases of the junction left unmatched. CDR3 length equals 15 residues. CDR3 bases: TGTGCCAGCTCACCGGGAGACAGGGGCTACAATGAGCAGTTCTTC. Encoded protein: CASSPGDRGYNEQFF.

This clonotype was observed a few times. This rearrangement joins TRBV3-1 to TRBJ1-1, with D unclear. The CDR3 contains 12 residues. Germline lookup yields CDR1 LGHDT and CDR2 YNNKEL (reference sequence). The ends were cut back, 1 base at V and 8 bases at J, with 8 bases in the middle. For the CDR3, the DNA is TGTGCCAGCAGCCAAGTCGGAGGGGAAGCTTTCTTT. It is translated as CASSQVGGEAFF.

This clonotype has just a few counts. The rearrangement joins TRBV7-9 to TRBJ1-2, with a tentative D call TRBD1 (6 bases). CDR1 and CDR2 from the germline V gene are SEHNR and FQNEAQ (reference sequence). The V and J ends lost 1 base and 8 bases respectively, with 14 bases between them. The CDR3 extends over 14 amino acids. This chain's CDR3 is CASSLVGGAGGYTF. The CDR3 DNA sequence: TGTGCCAGCAGCTTAGTGGGGGGCGCAGGCGGCTACACCTTC. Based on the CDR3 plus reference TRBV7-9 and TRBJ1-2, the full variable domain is DTGVSQNPRHKITKRGQNVTFRCDPISEHNRLYWYRQTLGQGPEFLTYFQNEAQLEKSRLLSDRFSAERPKGSFSTLEIQRTEQGDSAMYLCASSLVGGAGGYTFGSGTRLTVV.

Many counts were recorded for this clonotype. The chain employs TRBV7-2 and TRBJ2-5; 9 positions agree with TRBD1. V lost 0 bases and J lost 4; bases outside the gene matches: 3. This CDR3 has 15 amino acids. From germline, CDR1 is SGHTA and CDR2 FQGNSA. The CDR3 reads CASSLAGTGTETQYF. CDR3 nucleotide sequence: TGTGCCAGCAGCTTAGCGGGGACAGGGACAGAGACCCAGTACTTC.

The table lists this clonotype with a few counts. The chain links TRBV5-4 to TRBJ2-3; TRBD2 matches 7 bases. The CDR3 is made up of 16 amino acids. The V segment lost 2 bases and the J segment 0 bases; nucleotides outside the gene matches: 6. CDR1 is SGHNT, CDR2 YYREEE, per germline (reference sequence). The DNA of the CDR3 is TGTGCCAGCAGCTTTTCACGGGAGGCTAGCACAGATACGCAGTATTTT. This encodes CASSFSREASTDTQYF.

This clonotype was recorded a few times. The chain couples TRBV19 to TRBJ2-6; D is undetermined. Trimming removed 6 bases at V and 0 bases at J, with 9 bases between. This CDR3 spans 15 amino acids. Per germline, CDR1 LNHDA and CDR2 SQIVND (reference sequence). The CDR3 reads CASSPTISGANVLTF. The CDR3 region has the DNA TGTGCCAGTAGCCCTACCATCTCTGGGGCCAACGTCCTGACTTTC.

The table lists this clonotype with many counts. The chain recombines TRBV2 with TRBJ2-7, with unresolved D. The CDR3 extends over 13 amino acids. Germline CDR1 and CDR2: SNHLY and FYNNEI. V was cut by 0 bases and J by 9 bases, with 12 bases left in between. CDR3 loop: CASSEALQQVQYF. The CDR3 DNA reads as TGTGCCAGCAGTGAAGCGCTTCAGCAGGTGCAGTACTTC.

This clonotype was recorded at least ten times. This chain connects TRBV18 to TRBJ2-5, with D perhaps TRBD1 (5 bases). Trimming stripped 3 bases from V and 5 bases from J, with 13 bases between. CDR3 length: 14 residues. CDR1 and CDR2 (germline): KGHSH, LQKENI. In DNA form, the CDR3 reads TGTGCCAGCTCACCGACCAGGGTGATGGAGACCCAGTACTTC. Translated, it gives CASSPTRVMETQYF. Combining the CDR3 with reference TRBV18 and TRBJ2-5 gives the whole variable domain NAGVMQNPRHLVRRRGQEARLRCSPMKGHSHVYWYRQLPEEGLKFMVYLQKENIIDESGMPKERFSAEFPKEGPSILRIQQVVRGDSAAYFCASSPTRVMETQYFGPGTRLLVL.

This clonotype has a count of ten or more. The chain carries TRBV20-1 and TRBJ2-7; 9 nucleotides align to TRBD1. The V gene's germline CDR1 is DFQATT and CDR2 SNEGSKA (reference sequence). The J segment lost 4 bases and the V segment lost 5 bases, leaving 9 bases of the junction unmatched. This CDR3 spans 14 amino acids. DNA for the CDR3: TGCAGTGCTTACGCTACAGGGGGCTCATACGAGCAGTACTTC. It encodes CSAYATGGSYEQYF.

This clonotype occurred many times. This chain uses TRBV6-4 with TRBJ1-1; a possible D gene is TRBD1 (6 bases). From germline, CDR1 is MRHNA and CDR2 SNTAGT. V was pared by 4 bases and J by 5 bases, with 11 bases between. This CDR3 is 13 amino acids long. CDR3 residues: CASSAEGGTEAFF. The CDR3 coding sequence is TGTGCCAGCAGTGCTGAAGGGGGAACTGAAGCTTTCTTT.

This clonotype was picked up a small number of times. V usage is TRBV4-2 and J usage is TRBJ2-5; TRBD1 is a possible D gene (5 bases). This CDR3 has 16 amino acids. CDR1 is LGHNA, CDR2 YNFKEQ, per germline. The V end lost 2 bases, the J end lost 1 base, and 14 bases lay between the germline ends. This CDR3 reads CASSQWMTAGQETQYF. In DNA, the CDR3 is TGTGCCAGCAGCCAATGGATGACAGCCGGCCAAGAGACCCAGTACTTC.

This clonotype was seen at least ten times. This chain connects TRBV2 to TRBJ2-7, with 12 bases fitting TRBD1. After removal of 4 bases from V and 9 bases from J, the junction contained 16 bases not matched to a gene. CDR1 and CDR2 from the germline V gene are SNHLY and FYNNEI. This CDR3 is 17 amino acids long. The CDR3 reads CASSARDRGRLGVAQYF. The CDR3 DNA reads TGTGCCAGCAGTGCCCGGGACAGGGGGCGCTTGGGGGTAGCGCAGTACTTC.

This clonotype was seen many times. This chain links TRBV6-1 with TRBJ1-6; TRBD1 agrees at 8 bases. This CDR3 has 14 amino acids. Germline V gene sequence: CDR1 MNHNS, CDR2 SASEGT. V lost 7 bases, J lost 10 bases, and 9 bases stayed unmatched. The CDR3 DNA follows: TGTGCCAGCACAGGGGGCTCGTTAGGGTCACCCCTCCACTTT. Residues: CASTGGSLGSPLHF.

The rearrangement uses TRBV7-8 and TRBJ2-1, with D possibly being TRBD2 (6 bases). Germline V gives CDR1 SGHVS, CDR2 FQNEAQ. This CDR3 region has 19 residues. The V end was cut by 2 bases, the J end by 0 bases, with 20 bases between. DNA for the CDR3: TGTGCCAGCAGCTTATATGGCGTCAGTGGGACTCTCTCCTACAATGAGCAGTTCTTC. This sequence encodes CASSLYGVSGTLSYNEQFF.

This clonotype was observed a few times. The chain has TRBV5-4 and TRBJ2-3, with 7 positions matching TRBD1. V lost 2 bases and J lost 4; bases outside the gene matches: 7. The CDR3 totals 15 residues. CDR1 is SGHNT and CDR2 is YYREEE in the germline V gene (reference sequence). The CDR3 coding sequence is TGTGCCAGCAGCTTTCGACAGGGTGCGGCAGATACGCAGTATTTT. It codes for CASSFRQGAADTQYF. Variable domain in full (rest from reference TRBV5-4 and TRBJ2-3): ETGVTQSPTHLIKTRGQQVTLRCSSQSGHNTVSWYQQALGQGPQFIFQYYREEENGRGNFPPRFSGLQFPNYSSELNVNALELDDSALYLCASSFRQGAADTQYFGPGTRLTVL.